This TCR beta chain was observed in a study of Ad26.COV2.S vaccination and SARS-CoV-2 variants. Study-level background: Donor joined the COV1001 Ad26.COV2.S trial arm. Administration of Ad26.COV2.S was intramuscular, either once or twice 56 days apart.

Treatment in this sample: some 20 received Ad26.COV2.S at low or high dose, single or two shots; about 5 received placebo; per-sample allocation not given. Sampling was done on day 63 after the first vaccine or placebo injection. Ad26.COV2.S expressed prefusion-stabilized spike from the original Wuhan strain. Of note for this clone: The target antigen is unknown.

Study results and limitations: The study found similar non-spike TCR breadth in vaccine and placebo recipients.

Sequenced by immunoSEQ multiplex PCR; TCRdb stores in-frame clones only, minus some. The table lists 440,000 or so clones, 90% of them singletons. The TCR originated in a person between 18 and 60 years old who received the Ad26.COV2.S COVID-19 vaccine or a placebo. The sequencing here drew on peripheral blood, taken in a trial of Ad26.COV2.S vaccine versus placebo.

The CDR3 spells CASSKGDGSYNEQFF. In DNA form, the CDR3 reads TGTGCCAGTAGTAAGGGGGACGGATCCTACAATGAGCAGTTCTTC. This chain connects TRBV19 to TRBJ2-1; D is perhaps TRBD1 (6 bases). V gave up 4 bases and J gave up 1 base, with 11 bases separating them. Germline CDR1 reads LNHDA; CDR2 reads SQIVND (reference sequence). The CDR3 is made up of 15 amino acids.